Listed below are T cell receptor beta chains from one sample, sequenced in a study of early T cells in non-severe SARS-CoV-2 infection. TCRdb processed the 5' RACE reads anew with MiXCR; each CDR3 protein has one entry. Altogether tens of thousands of distinct CDR3 sequences are present, 11% being singletons, with the ten largest covering 2.9%. The sequencing used whole blood, collected at baseline. The receptors shown here come from an adult who was a healthcare worker with PCR-confirmed SARS-CoV-2 infection or an uninfected control (not recorded which). The CDR3 runs from the conserved cysteine through the conserved F or W. A D gene is named only where the DNA matches it firmly. Clone size, where shown, is once, few, many, or a class for clones that have expanded.

TRBV7-2	NA	TRBJ1-2	few	CASSLGQWNYGYTF	TGTGCCAGCAGCTTAGGACAGTGGAACTATGGCTACACCTTC
TRBV27	NA	TRBJ1-1	NA	CASSFMPNTEAFF	TGTGCCAGCAGTTTCATGCCGAACACTGAAGCTTTCTTT
TRBV11-3	TRBD2	TRBJ2-3	NA	CASSFGRGGRASTDTQYF	TGTGCCAGCAGCTTTGGGCGGGGGGGCCGTGCTAGCACAGATACGCAGTATTTT
TRBV10-3	NA	TRBJ2-2	few	CAISESVYPGELFF	TGTGCCATCAGTGAGTCGGTCTATCCCGGGGAGCTGTTTTTT
TRBV27	NA	TRBJ2-1	many	CASSRRGVWSYNEQFF	TGTGCCAGCAGTAGGAGGGGTGTATGGTCCTACAATGAGCAGTTCTTC
TRBV2	NA	TRBJ2-5	few	CASTLETQYF	TGTGCCAGCACCTTGGAGACCCAGTACTTC
TRBV6-2/TRBV6-3	NA	TRBJ1-5	NA	CASSYSGVGQPQHF	TGTGCCAGCAGTTACTCCGGGGTCGGTCAGCCCCAGCATTTT
TRBV11-3	NA	TRBJ1-3	NA	CASSLTIGNTIYF	TGTGCCAGCAGCTTGACGATCGGAAACACCATATATTTT
TRBV12-3/TRBV12-4	NA	TRBJ2-3	NA	CASSTGGSTDTQYF	TGTGCCAGCAGCACGGGGGGCAGCACAGATACGCAGTATTTT
TRBV5-5	TRBD2	TRBJ2-3	few	CASSLKGGGGPGDTQYF	TGTGCCAGCAGCTTAAAGGGTGGCGGGGGGCCTGGAGATACGCAGTATTTT
TRBV19	NA	TRBJ2-3	NA	CASSIKVEVDTQYF	TGTGCCAGTAGTATTAAGGTAGAGGTGGATACGCAGTATTTT
TRBV20-1	NA	TRBJ2-4	few	CSARDPLGPAKNIQYF	TGCAGTGCTAGAGATCCGTTAGGGCCAGCCAAAAACATTCAGTACTTC
TRBV2	NA	TRBJ1-6	many	CASSVRSRGAQAGSPLHF	TGTGCCAGCAGTGTCCGAAGCCGTGGGGCCCAGGCCGGTTCACCCCTCCACTTT
TRBV7-9	TRBD2	TRBJ2-3	few	CASSLRLPGRPDTQYF	TGTGCCAGCAGCTTAAGGCTCCCCGGGAGGCCAGATACGCAGTATTTT
TRBV5-4	TRBD1	TRBJ2-7	NA	CASRQQGGFNEQYF	TGTGCCAGCAGGCAACAGGGGGGATTCAACGAGCAGTACTTC
TRBV10-1	NA	TRBJ2-3	NA	CASSESLIGGSTDTQYF	TGCGCCAGCAGTGAGTCGTTAATCGGGGGAAGCACAGATACGCAGTATTTT
TRBV13	TRBD1	TRBJ1-1	many	CASSLGGFGQGLSEAFF	TGTGCCAGCAGCTTAGGGGGATTTGGACAGGGTCTGTCTGAAGCTTTCTTT
TRBV21-1	NA	TRBJ1-2	NA	CASRRRRGRTTGYTF	TGTGCCAGCAGAAGACGGAGGGGCAGAACTACGGGCTACACCTTC
TRBV7-3	NA	TRBJ2-3	many	CASSLSLTHTDTQYF	TGTGCCAGCAGCTTAAGTCTTACCCACACAGATACGCAGTATTTT
TRBV6-1	NA	TRBJ1-1	NA	CASSDVARSTEAFF	TGTGCCAGCAGCGACGTGGCAAGGAGCACTGAAGCTTTCTTT
TRBV7-9	NA	TRBJ1-1	few	CASSSTLSWPAFF	TGTGCCAGCAGCTCCACCCTTTCGTGGCCGGCTTTCTTT
TRBV2	NA	TRBJ1-2	many	CATYRPLRDGYTF	TGTGCCACCTACAGGCCTCTAAGGGATGGCTACACCTTC
TRBV20-1	NA	TRBJ2-7	once	CSATLEREQYF	TGCAGTGCCACACTCGAGCGCGAGCAGTACTTC